This TCR beta chain was captured in a study of TIL therapy for anti-PD-1-resistant metastatic lung cancer. At the level of the study: Patients had a median age of nearly 55 years (range about 38-85). Several tumors were EGFR-mutant and two were ALK-rearranged.

Study findings and constraints: TIL clonotype persistence in blood showed no apparent association with response.

Sequencing used immunoSEQ v3. Sequencing depth was 2 million to 2.5 million read pairs for survey level, about 5-6.5 million for deep. The repertoire was sequenced with immunoSEQ multiplex PCR; TCRdb's copy has only in-frame clones and lacks some. Of 35,000 or so clones in the sample, over 70% were seen once. On this clone: Its matching antigen is unknown.

Documented time point: pre-treatment sample, taken before nivolumab and TIL therapy. Germline-derived CDR1 and CDR2 are SGDLS and YYNGEE. V gave up 3 bases and J gave up 2 bases, with 8 bases separating them. This CDR3 region has 13 residues. This rearrangement joins TRBV9 to TRBJ1-1; D is perhaps TRBD1 (6 bases). The sample here was blood, taken at baseline. The source is a person aged 25-85 years with non-small cell lung cancer. The CDR3 protein is CASSARGNTEAFF. The DNA for the CDR3 is TGTGCCAGCAGCGCCAGGGGAAACACTGAAGCTTTCTTT.